The next 9 T cell receptor beta chains were all read from a single sample in a study of blood T cells in healthy people across ages (dated by TCRdb to 2015 to 2017). The library was built by means of 5' RACE. TCRdb names Illumina HiSeq 2500 as the instrument used. The second PCR ran for roughly 7 to 11 cycles and used a J-beta primer mix along with a sample-barcoded 5' primer. Starting from the raw public reads, TCRdb applied fastp trimming at Q25, assembled clones with MiXCR and retained in-frame beta chains. Each CDR3 protein appears once, grouped with its most common genes and DNA. This sample gives under 700,000 distinct CDR3 sequences in total; more than 20% of them show up just once. The ten largest clones add up to under 9% of the sample. This same sample was also taken into another study, of T cells of mothers and their children.

Sequencing used blood. The receptors here all came from a boy aged 10-17 years in good health.

This sequence joins TRBV4-2 and TRBJ2-1; no definite D call. Per germline, CDR1 LGHNA and CDR2 YNFKEQ. The CDR3 loop spans 15 amino acids. Between the trimmed V and J ends, which lost 2 bases and 0 bases, there was a span of 8 bases. The CDR3 loop is CASSQLGGSYNEQFF. In DNA, the CDR3 is TGTGCCAGCAGCCAACTGGGCGGCTCCTACAATGAGCAGTTCTTC.

This clonotype was counted a few times. V gene TRBV7-9 combines with J gene TRBJ1-2, with 7 bases aligning to TRBD1. The CDR3 length is 15 residues. With 0 bases clipped from V and 7 bases from J, the junction kept 8 bases outside the gene matches. Looked up from germline, CDR1 is SEHNR and CDR2 is FQNEAQ (reference sequence). CDR3 residues: CASSLAPTGVLGYTF. In nucleotides, the CDR3 is TGTGCCAGCAGCTTAGCACCCACAGGGGTTCTTGGCTACACCTTC. Supplemented by reference TRBV7-9 and TRBJ1-2, the full variable domain reads DTGVSQNPRHKITKRGQNVTFRCDPISEHNRLYWYRQTLGQGPEFLTYFQNEAQLEKSRLLSDRFSAERPKGSFSTLEIQRTEQGDSAMYLCASSLAPTGVLGYTFGSGTRLTVV.

This clonotype was found many times. The rearrangement uses TRBV29-1 and TRBJ2-1; D gene ambiguous. The V gene lost 7 bases and the J gene lost 5 bases, with 6 bases spanning the gap. Germline lookup yields CDR1 SQVTM and CDR2 ANQGSEA. This CDR3 spans 10 amino acids. CDR3 region: CSATNNEQFF. The CDR3 DNA follows: TGCAGCGCCACAAACAATGAGCAGTTCTTC.

This clonotype was picked up a small number of times. CDR3 nucleotides: TGTGCCAGCAGCCCCGAACAGGACGAGTACGAGCAGTACTTC. This gives the protein CASSPEQDEYEQYF. The V and J genes are TRBV9 and TRBJ2-7, with D maybe TRBD1 (5 bases). The CDR3 extends over 14 amino acids. CDR1 is SGDLS, CDR2 YYNGEE, per germline. V lost 4 bases to trimming and J lost 4 bases, with 15 bases between them.

The rearrangement uses TRBV7-9 and TRBJ1-3; no reliable D call. The germline CDR1 and CDR2 sequences are SEHNR and FQNEAQ (reference sequence). This CDR3 has 13 residues. Deletions cut 5 bases from V and 0 bases from J, with 5 bases between. CDR3 bases: TGTGCCAGCAGCGTTATCTCTGGAAACACCATATATTTT. Residues: CASSVISGNTIYF.

This clonotype was seen a few times. V gene TRBV29-1 combines with J gene TRBJ2-1, with TRBD1 identical over 10 bases. The V gene's germline CDR1 is SQVTM and CDR2 ANQGSEA. Trimming took 4 bases from V and 7 from J; bases not matched to a gene: 4. This CDR3 comprises 13 residues. The CDR3 region is CSVVRDRGNEQFF. For the CDR3, the DNA is TGCAGCGTTGTGCGGGACAGGGGTAATGAGCAGTTCTTC.

This clonotype was seen a handful of times. CDR3 nucleotide sequence: TGTGCCAGCAGCCAAGAGTTCGGGGGATACGAGCAGTACTTC. Protein product: CASSQEFGGYEQYF. This chain uses TRBV4-2 with TRBJ2-7, with D perhaps TRBD2 (6 bases). This CDR3 has 14 residues. Germline V gives CDR1 LGHNA, CDR2 YNFKEQ. Trimming took off 0 bases at V and 4 bases at J, with 10 bases between the two ends.

This chain connects TRBV28 to TRBJ1-1; no reliable D call. V lost 6 bases to trimming and J lost 4 bases, with 15 bases between them. The CDR3 covers 14 residues. Germline CDR1 is MDHEN and CDR2 is SYDVKM. CDR3 sequence: CASRGYSELTEAFF. DNA of the CDR3: TGTGCCAGCAGAGGATACAGTGAGCTCACTGAAGCTTTCTTT.

As for this clonotype: One end of the junction varies from germline; a read error may be responsible. V and J are TRBV7-2 and TRBJ1-2, with D perhaps matching TRBD1 (6 bases). In germline, CDR1 is SGHTA, CDR2 FQGNSA. There are 14 residues in the CDR3. The CDR3 protein is CASCLGRGSYGYTF. DNA of the CDR3: TGTGCCAGCTGCTTAGGCAGGGGTAGCTATGGCTACACCTTC.